This T cell receptor (beta chain) was retrieved from a study of circulating tumor DNA in untreated peripheral T-cell lymphoma. Measured with immunoSEQ multiplex PCR; TCRdb has only the in-frame clones, and not every one. The sample lists around 10,000 clones; under 80% were seen once. CDR3 length: 16 amino acids. Germline loops: CDR1 MNHGY, CDR2 SAAAGT. Germline trimming cut 6 bases from V and 2 bases from J; bases unmatched to any gene: 7. The material sequenced was tumor tissue. The V gene is TRBV6-8, the J gene TRBJ2-4, with 10 bases identical to TRBD1. This clonotype was sampled from a human donor with peripheral T-cell lymphoma. The CDR3 DNA follows: TGTGCCAGCAGCTCCGGACAGGGGGAATCCAAAAACATTCAGTACTTC. It yields the protein CASSSGQGESKNIQYF.